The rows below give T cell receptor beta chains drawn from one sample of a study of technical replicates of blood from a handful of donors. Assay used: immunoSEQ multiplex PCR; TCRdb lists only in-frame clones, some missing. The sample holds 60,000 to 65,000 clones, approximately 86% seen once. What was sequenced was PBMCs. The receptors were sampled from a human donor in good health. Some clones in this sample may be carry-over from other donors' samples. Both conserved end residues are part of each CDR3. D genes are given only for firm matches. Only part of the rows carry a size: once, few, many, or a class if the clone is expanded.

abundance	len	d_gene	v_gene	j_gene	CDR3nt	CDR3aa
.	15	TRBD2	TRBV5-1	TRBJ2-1	TGCGCCAGCTCCGTCATAGCGGGAGGGCCCAATGAGCAGTTCTTC	CASSVIAGGPNEQFF
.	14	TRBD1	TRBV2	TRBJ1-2	TGTGCCAGCAGCGCAGACAGGGGAGGCTATGGCTACACCTTC	CASSADRGGYGYTF
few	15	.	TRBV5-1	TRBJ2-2	TGCGCCAGCAGCTCACAACAAATGAACACCGGGGAGCTGTTTTTT	CASSSQQMNTGELFF
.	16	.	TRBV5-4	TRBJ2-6	TGTGCCAGCAGCTTGGTCCACAGCTCTGGGGCCAACGTCCTGACTTTC	CASSLVHSSGANVLTF
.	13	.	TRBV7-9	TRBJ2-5	TGTGCCAGCAGCACGGGTAGACAAGAGACCCAGTACTTC	CASSTGRQETQYF
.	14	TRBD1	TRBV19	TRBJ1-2	TGTGCCAGTAGTACAGACAGGGCAATCAGGGGCTACACCTTC	CASSTDRAIRGYTF
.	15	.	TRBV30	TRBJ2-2	TGTGCCTGGAGTCTGGACAGCCGAGCCACCGGGGAGCTGTTTTTT	CAWSLDSRATGELFF
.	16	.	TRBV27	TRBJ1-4	TGTGCCAGCAGTTTGGACAGCCCAGAAAAGAATGAAAAACTGTTTTTT	CASSLDSPEKNEKLFF
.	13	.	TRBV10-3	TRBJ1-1	TGTGCCATCAGTGAGCGAGAAAACACTGAAGCTTTCTTT	CAISERENTEAFF
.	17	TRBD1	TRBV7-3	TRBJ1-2	TGTGCCAGCAGCTCACCCAAGGACAGGTCCGGGGGCTATGGCTACACCTTC	CASSSPKDRSGGYGYTF
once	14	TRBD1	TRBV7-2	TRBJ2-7	TGTGCCAGCAGCTTGGGGGACAGCCCCTACGAGCAGTACTTC	CASSLGDSPYEQYF
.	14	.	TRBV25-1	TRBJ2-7	TGTGCCAGCAGTGAGTGGGTTACTATGCACGAGCAGTACTTC	CASSEWVTMHEQYF
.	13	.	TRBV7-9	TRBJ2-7	TGTGCCAGCAGCTCGACAATATCCTACGAGCAGTACTTC	CASSSTISYEQYF
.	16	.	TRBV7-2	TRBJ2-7	TGTGCCAGCAGCTTAGGAGCCGTCGGGATCGTTGGCGAGCAGTACTTC	CASSLGAVGIVGEQYF
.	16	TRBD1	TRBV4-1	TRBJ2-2	TGCGCCAGCAGCCAACCACAGGGGGTCGGCACCGGGGAGCTGTTTTTT	CASSQPQGVGTGELFF
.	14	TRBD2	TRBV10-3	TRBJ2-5	TGTGCCATCAGTGATCAGCGGGAGGAAGAGACCCAGTACTTC	CAISDQREEETQYF
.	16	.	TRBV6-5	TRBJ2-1	TGTGCCAGCAGTTACTCGAGGGCTAGCGCTGACAATGAGCAGTTCTTC	CASSYSRASADNEQFF
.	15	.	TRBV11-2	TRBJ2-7	TGTGCCAGCAGCCCGATGACTGCAACCACCTACGAGCAGTACTTC	CASSPMTATTYEQYF
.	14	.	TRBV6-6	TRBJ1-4	TGTGCCAGCAGTCCCGTGAGGGTTTATGAAAAACTGTTTTTT	CASSPVRVYEKLFF
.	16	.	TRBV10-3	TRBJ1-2	TGTGCCATCAGCTCACAACGGGGGGGGAGTCCGAATGGCTACACCTTC	CAISSQRGGSPNGYTF
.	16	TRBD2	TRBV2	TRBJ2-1	TGTGCCACCTACCAAGGGCTAGCGGGGGGAAACAATGAGCAGTTCTTC	CATYQGLAGGNNEQFF
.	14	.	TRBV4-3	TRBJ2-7	TGCGCCAGCAGCCTCGAGGCTAACTCCTACGAGCAGTACTTC	CASSLEANSYEQYF
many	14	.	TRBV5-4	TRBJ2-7	TGTGCCAGCAGCTTGGACAGGGTCTCCTACGAGCAGTACTTC	CASSLDRVSYEQYF
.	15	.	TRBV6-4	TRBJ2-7	TGTGCCAGCTCCTACACAGGGTCCCCAATATACGAGCAGTACTTC	CASSYTGSPIYEQYF
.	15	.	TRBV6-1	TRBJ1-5	TGTGCCAGCAGCTGGGGAGGGTGGAGCAATCAGCCCCAGCATTTT	CASSWGGWSNQPQHF
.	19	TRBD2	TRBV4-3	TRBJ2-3	TGCGCCAGCAGCCAAGAGGGGACTAGCGGGGCCTCTAGCACAGATACGCAGTATTTT	CASSQEGTSGASSTDTQYF
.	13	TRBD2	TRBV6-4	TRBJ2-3	TGTGCCAGCGCACTAGCGGGAGGTGGTACGCAGTATTTT	CASALAGGGTQYF
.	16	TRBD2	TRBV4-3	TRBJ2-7	TGCGCCAGCAGCCAAGAGTGGCGGGGGGTACCCTACGAGCAGTACTTC	CASSQEWRGVPYEQYF
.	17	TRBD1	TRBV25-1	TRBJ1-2	TGTGCCAGCAGTTCCTTTTTAGGGGGACAGGGGTCGAATGGCTACACCTTC	CASSSFLGGQGSNGYTF
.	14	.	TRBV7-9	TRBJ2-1	TGTGCCAGCAGCATAACAGGTCTGTACAATGAGCAGTTCTTC	CASSITGLYNEQFF
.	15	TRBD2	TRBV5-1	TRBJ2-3	TGCGCCAGCAGCTTGTTAGCGGGGGGGACAGATACGCAGTATTTT	CASSLLAGGTDTQYF
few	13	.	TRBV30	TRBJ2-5	TGTGCCTGGAGTGTGCGGCGCAGAGAGACCCAGTACTTC	CAWSVRRRETQYF
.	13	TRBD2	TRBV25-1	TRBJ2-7	TGTGCCAGCGGATGGGGGGGGATCTACGAGCAGTACTTC	CASGWGGIYEQYF
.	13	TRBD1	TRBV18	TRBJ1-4	TGTGCCAGCTCACCAGACAGGGGAGAAAAACTGTTTTTT	CASSPDRGEKLFF
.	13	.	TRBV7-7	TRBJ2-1	TGTGCCAGCAGCCCATCAGGGGTTGATTTAAAGTTCTTC	CASSPSGVDLKFF
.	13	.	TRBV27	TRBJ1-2	TGTGCCAGCAGTCCTACAGGGAGCTATGGCTACACCTTC	CASSPTGSYGYTF
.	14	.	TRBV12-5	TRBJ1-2	TGTGCTAGTGCTCTGACCTTCCCTAGTTATGGCTACACCTTC	CASALTFPSYGYTF
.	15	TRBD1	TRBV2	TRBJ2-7	TGTGCCAGCAGCGGGACAGGGGTCATAAGATACGAGCAGTACTTC	CASSGTGVIRYEQYF
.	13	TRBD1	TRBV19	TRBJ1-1	TGTGCCATCGGACAGGTAGGGAACACTGAAGCTTTCTTT	CAIGQVGNTEAFF
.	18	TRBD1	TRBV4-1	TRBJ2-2	TGCGCCAGCAGCCAAGCGGCAGGGGGCGGTTGGCGGACCGGGGAGCTGTTTTTT	CASSQAAGGGWRTGELFF
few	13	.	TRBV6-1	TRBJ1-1	TGTGCCAGCAGGACGACTGGGGAGACTGAAGCTTTCTTT	CASRTTGETEAFF
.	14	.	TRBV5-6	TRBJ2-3	TGTGCCAGCAGCCTCGGGGGACTTACAGATACGCAGTATTTT	CASSLGGLTDTQYF
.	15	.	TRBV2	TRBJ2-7	TGTGCCAGCAGTGTTTCCGGGACTCGAATCGACGAGCAGTACTTC	CASSVSGTRIDEQYF
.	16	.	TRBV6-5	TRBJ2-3	TGTGCCAGCAGTTACGGGCAGGGGGGCTCCCTAGATACGCAGTATTTT	CASSYGQGGSLDTQYF
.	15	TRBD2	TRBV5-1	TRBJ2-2	TGCGCCAGCAGGAGGGGACTAGCGGGGCCCGGGGAGCTGTTTTTT	CASRRGLAGPGELFF
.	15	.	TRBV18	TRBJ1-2	TGTGCCAGCTCACCAGGAGGGGGGGGTGACTATGGCTACACCTTC	CASSPGGGGDYGYTF
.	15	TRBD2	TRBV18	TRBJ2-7	TGTGCCAGCTCATCAGGGGCCCGAGCGGGGGTCGAGCAGTACTTC	CASSSGARAGVEQYF
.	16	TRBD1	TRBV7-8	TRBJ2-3	TGTGCCAGCAGCTTAGGACAGGACAGGGGTTATCATACGCAGTATTTT	CASSLGQDRGYHTQYF
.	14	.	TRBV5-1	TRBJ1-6	TGCGCCAGCAGCTTGAGCGCATCTAATTCACCCCTCCACTTT	CASSLSASNSPLHF
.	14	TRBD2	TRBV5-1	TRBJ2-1	TGCGCCAGCAGCTTGACGGGGGGCTACAATGAGCAGTTCTTC	CASSLTGGYNEQFF
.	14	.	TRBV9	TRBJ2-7	TGTGCCAGCAGCGGGTACGGGGGCTCCTACGAGCAGTACTTC	CASSGYGGSYEQYF